Each of the 26 T cell receptor beta chains below was sequenced from the same sample in a study of blood T cells in healthy people across ages (dated by TCRdb to about 2015). Libraries were prepared through 5' RACE. Sequencer: Illumina HiSeq 2500. A second about 7 to 12 cycle PCR used a sample-barcoded 5' primer and a J-beta primer mix. The public reads were reprocessed in TCRdb via fastp at Q25 and MiXCR, keeping in-frame beta chains. Records with the same CDR3 protein are collapsed into one entry carrying the most frequent genes and DNA. Recorded for this sample are some 1.5 million distinct CDR3 sequences; 28% of them occurred a single time. The ten largest clones represent roughly 8.2% of the sample. The sequenced sample was blood. The receptors come from a woman aged 30 to 39 in good health.

This chain connects TRBV25-1 to TRBJ2-3; TRBD1 aligns across 8 bases. The CDR3 loop spans 18 amino acids. CDR1 and CDR2 (germline): MGHDK, SYGVNS. The V gene end was trimmed by 2 bases and the J gene end by 0 bases; junction bases not matched to a gene: 10. The CDR3 DNA reads TGTGCCAGCAGTGAAAGGAAGGGGACAGGCAAAAGCACAGATACGCAGTATTTT. Amino acids: CASSERKGTGKSTDTQYF.

V gene TRBV20-1 combines with J gene TRBJ2-2; D is tentatively TRBD1 or TRBD2 (5 bases each). CDR3 length equals 16 residues. Trimming pared 1 base from V and 0 bases from J, leaving 12 bases between. Germline V gene data show CDR1 as DFQATT and CDR2 as SNEGSKA (reference sequence). The CDR3 region is CSARGWGKSNTGELFF. CDR3 nucleotides: TGCAGTGCTAGAGGGTGGGGGAAATCGAACACCGGGGAGCTGTTTTTT.

This clonotype was seen only once. The V and J genes are TRBV14 and TRBJ2-3; D gene unclear. Trimming removed 4 bases at V and 2 bases at J, with 10 bases between. CDR1 is SGHDN and CDR2 is FVKESK in the germline V gene. CDR3 size: 14 residues. The CDR3 sequence is CASSPLHSTDTQYF. Here the CDR3 DNA reads TGTGCCAGCAGCCCACTCCATTCCACAGATACGCAGTATTTT.

For this clonotype: The junction departs from germline at one end; a sequencing error may be responsible. The genes are TRBV12-3 or TRBV12-4 and TRBJ2-3, with 7 bases identical to TRBD1. The CDR3 covers 15 residues. The CDR3 spells CASSLYWQGTDAQYF. In DNA form, the CDR3 reads TGTGCCAGCAGTTTATATTGGCAGGGGACAGATGCGCAGTATTTT.

The rearrangement uses TRBV6-5 and TRBJ2-7; D not certain. The CDR3 runs to 13 residues. Germline V gene lookup returns CDR1 MNHEY and CDR2 SVGAGI. V lost 7 bases and J lost 2, with 12 bases in between. CDR3 amino acids: CASTPDGAYEQYF. CDR3 coding DNA: TGTGCCAGCACTCCGGACGGAGCCTACGAGCAGTACTTC.

The chain uses TRBV20-1 and TRBJ1-6; 9 bases are a match to TRBD1. Germline-derived CDR1 and CDR2 are DFQATT and SNEGSKA (reference sequence). V was pared by 6 bases and J by 7 bases, with 7 bases of the junction left unmatched. The CDR3 length is 14 residues. The CDR3 DNA follows: TGCAGTGCAAGGGGACAGGGCGGGAATTCACCCCTCCACTTT. Protein sequence: CSARGQGGNSPLHF.

This chain joins TRBV20-1 and TRBJ2-3; 13 bases are a match to TRBD2. CDR3 length: 17 residues. Trimming at V came to 0 bases and at J to 5 bases, leaving 8 bases not matched to a gene. CDR1 and CDR2 (germline): DFQATT, SNEGSKA (reference sequence). This chain's CDR3 is CSARDPRLAGGRDTQYF. CDR3 coding DNA: TGCAGTGCTAGAGATCCCCGACTAGCGGGGGGTCGAGATACGCAGTATTTT.

This clonotype has more than one count but fewer than ten. The chain combines TRBV7-2 with TRBJ2-5, with D perhaps TRBD2 (6 bases). Trimming stripped 4 bases from V and 7 bases from J, with 16 bases between. CDR1 and CDR2 (germline): SGHTA, FQGNSA. CDR3 length: 14 residues. The CDR3: CASSSNGDGGTQYF. CDR3 bases: TGTGCCAGCAGCTCAAACGGGGACGGGGGGACCCAGTACTTC. Drawing the rest from reference TRBV7-2 and TRBJ2-5, the complete variable domain is GAGVSQSPSNKVTEKGKDVELRCDPISGHTALYWYRQSLGQGLEFLIYFQGNSAPDKSGLPSDRFSAERTGGSVSTLTIQRTQQEDSAVYLCASSSNGDGGTQYFGPGTRLLVL.

This chain joins TRBV4-3 and TRBJ2-1, with 9 bases identical to TRBD2. The V and J ends lost 0 bases and 6 bases, in that order; junction bases with no gene match: 12. The germline V gene encodes CDR1 LGHNA and CDR2 YSLEER. CDR3 length: 18 residues. In nucleotides, the CDR3 is TGCGCCAGCAGCCAAGACATCATCGGTAGCGGGAGAGGCAATGAGCAGTTCTTC. Its translation is CASSQDIIGSGRGNEQFF.

The V gene is TRBV20-1, the J gene TRBJ2-3; 12 nucleotides agree with TRBD2. CDR1 is DFQATT and CDR2 is SNEGSKA in the germline V gene (reference sequence). The CDR3 is 14 amino acids. V shed 5 bases, J shed 5 bases, and the junction held 5 bases outside the gene matches. CDR3 DNA sequence: TGCAGTGCTCCCCGACTAGCGGGGGTAGATACGCAGTATTTT. Translation gives CSAPRLAGVDTQYF.

V is TRBV29-1 and J is TRBJ1-2, with a tentative D call TRBD1 (5 bases). CDR1 and CDR2 (germline): SQVTM, ANQGSEA. The CDR3 covers 14 residues. The V gene lost 4 bases and the J gene lost 11 bases, with 23 bases spanning the gap. The CDR3 spells CSVGGLAAQGSYTF. The CDR3 DNA reads as TGCAGCGTTGGGGGGTTGGCGGCGCAAGGAAGTTACACCTTC.

The chain carries TRBV20-1 and TRBJ2-7, with TRBD2 matching 11 bases. The CDR3 has 16 amino acids. V shed 3 bases and J 5 bases; nucleotides not matched to a gene: 12. Germline V gene sequence: CDR1 DFQATT, CDR2 SNEGSKA (reference sequence). The CDR3 reads CSASWVTSGSIHEQYF. The CDR3 DNA follows: TGCAGTGCTAGTTGGGTCACTAGCGGGAGTATCCACGAGCAGTACTTC.

This clonotype was recorded many times. The chain joins TRBV13 to TRBJ2-4; D remains ambiguous. CDR1 and CDR2 from the germline V gene are PRHDT and FYEKMQ (reference sequence). Deletions cut 7 bases from V and 0 bases from J, with 7 bases between. The CDR3 is made up of 13 amino acids. The CDR3 is CASKDIAKNIQYF. CDR3 DNA: TGTGCCAGCAAAGACATAGCCAAAAACATTCAGTACTTC.

The chain recombines TRBV3-1 with TRBJ2-4; TRBD1 matches 8 bases. Germline CDR1 reads LGHDT; CDR2 reads YNNKEL (reference sequence). There are 14 residues in the CDR3. With V trimmed by 0 bases and J by 7 bases, 2 bases remained unmatched. The CDR3 loop reads CASSQEQGENIQYF. The CDR3 DNA reads as TGTGCCAGCAGCCAAGAACAGGGGGAGAACATTCAGTACTTC.

The V and J genes are TRBV5-5 and TRBJ1-2, with D possibly being TRBD1 (6 bases). V shed 2 bases and J shed 3 bases, with 17 bases lying between them. The CDR3 spans 16 residues. Germline assignment: CDR1 SGHKS and CDR2 YYEKEE (reference sequence). Here the CDR3 DNA reads TGTGCCAGCAGCTTTAGGGGGGGGCAACGGGACTATGGCTACACCTTC. It codes for CASSFRGGQRDYGYTF.

This clonotype has a handful of counts. A much larger clone differs from this one at a single base, so this may be a read error. This sequence joins TRBV29-1 and TRBJ2-1; D is unresolved. In germline, CDR1 is SQVTM, CDR2 ANQGSEA. The CDR3 totals 16 residues. Trimming removed 4 bases at V and 13 bases at J, with 29 bases between. The CDR3 reads CSVVRSARGGQETQFF. The CDR3 DNA reads as TGCAGCGTTGTCAGGTCGGCTAGAGGTGGGCAAGAGACCCAGTTCTTC.

The chain joins TRBV7-9 to TRBJ2-1; D may be TRBD2 (6 bases). This CDR3 is 17 amino acids long. Trimming took 4 bases from V and 6 from J, leaving 22 bases between them. From germline, CDR1 is SEHNR and CDR2 FQNEAQ (reference sequence). The CDR3 nucleotides read TGTGCCAGCAGCTCCCGGGTAGCGGCCACGAGGGGCAATGAGCAGTTCTTC. Translation: CASSSRVAATRGNEQFF.

The J gene is TRBJ2-1, the V gene TRBV11-2, with 9 bases matching TRBD1. The CDR3 loop spans 15 amino acids. V shed 2 bases, J shed 6 bases, and the junction held 5 bases outside the gene matches. Germline V gene sequence: CDR1 SGHAT, CDR2 FQNNGV. As DNA, the CDR3 is TGTGCCAGCAGCTTACGACAGGGGGGCTTCAATGAGCAGTTCTTC. Amino acids: CASSLRQGGFNEQFF.

This clonotype was counted at least ten times. This chain uses TRBV2 with TRBJ2-7; no reliable D call. CDR3 length: 13 amino acids. Germline V gives CDR1 SNHLY, CDR2 FYNNEI. V was clipped by 5 bases and J by 2 bases, with 10 bases between them. The CDR3 DNA reads as TGTGCCAGCAGTCGTCCTGGGCCCTACGAGCAGTACTTC. Encoded protein: CASSRPGPYEQYF.

This clonotype was picked up a small number of times. The chain employs TRBV4-1 and TRBJ1-2; TRBD1 matches 9 bases. The junction had 5 bases not matched to a gene; V was cut back by 1 base and J by 5 bases. Germline assignment: CDR1 MGHRA and CDR2 YSYEKL. The CDR3 sequence is 15 residues long. In nucleotides, the CDR3 is TGCGCCAGCAGCCAAGGACAGGGGGTAGTATATGGCTACACCTTC. It is translated as CASSQGQGVVYGYTF.

The V call is TRBV28, the J call TRBJ1-6; possibly TRBD1 for D (5 bases). CDR1 is MDHEN and CDR2 is SYDVKM in the germline V gene. V was pared by 5 bases and J by 7 bases, with 18 bases between. The CDR3 contains 16 residues. The CDR3 DNA reads TGTGCCAGCAGTAAACCCCGGCAGGGCGGAAATTCACCCCTCCACTTT. Encoded protein: CASSKPRQGGNSPLHF.

The chain combines TRBV7-9 with TRBJ1-2; 10 nucleotides match TRBD1. J lost 3 bases, V lost 3 bases, and 7 bases had no gene match. The CDR3 has 16 residues. CDR1 and CDR2 from the germline V gene are SEHNR and FQNEAQ (reference sequence). CDR3 nucleotide sequence: TGTGCCAGCAGCTTCAGAGGGACAGGGGAGCACTATGGCTACACCTTC. It yields the protein CASSFRGTGEHYGYTF.

This clonotype has only a few counts. The chain has TRBV24-1 and TRBJ2-1; 15 bases align to TRBD2. Germline trimming cut 9 bases from V and 7 bases from J; bases unmatched to any gene: 6. The CDR3 is 15 residues long. Per the germline V gene, CDR1 is KGHDR and CDR2 is SFDVKD. CDR3 bases: TGTGCCACCGGGGGGACTAGCGGGAGGTCGAATGAGCAGTTCTTC. Amino acid sequence: CATGGTSGRSNEQFF.

This clonotype was counted at least ten times. The chain couples TRBV4-1 to TRBJ2-7; TRBD2 matches 8 bases. With V trimmed by 3 bases and J by 2 bases, 6 bases remained unmatched. The CDR3 covers 15 residues. CDR1 is MGHRA and CDR2 is YSYEKL in the germline V gene. The CDR3 protein is CASSHGERGPYEQYF. Written as DNA, the CDR3 is TGCGCCAGCAGCCATGGCGAGCGGGGGCCCTACGAGCAGTACTTC.

The chain's CDR3 is CTLQGMNTEAFF. DNA of the CDR3: TGCACCCTACAGGGTATGAACACTGAAGCTTTCTTT. The chain joins TRBV29-1 to TRBJ1-1, with D tentatively TRBD1 (6 bases). This CDR3 comprises 12 residues. Germline assignment: CDR1 SQVTM and CDR2 ANQGSEA.

The J gene is TRBJ1-5, the V gene TRBV28, with 8 bases that match TRBD1. Germline CDR1 MDHEN, CDR2 SYDVKM. The CDR3 runs 15 residues. Trimming took 11 bases from V and 3 from J; bases not matched to a gene: 12. Here the CDR3 DNA reads TGTGCCGGTTCTACCGGGACAGGCAACAATCAGCCCCAGCATTTT. Translating it yields CAGSTGTGNNQPQHF. The complete variable domain, with remaining parts taken from reference TRBV28 and TRBJ1-5, reads DVKVTQSSRYLVKRTGEKVFLECVQDMDHENMFWYRQDPGLGLRLIYFSYDVKMKEKGDIPEGYSVSREKKERFSLILESASTNQTSMYLCAGSTGTGNNQPQHFGDGTRLSIL.